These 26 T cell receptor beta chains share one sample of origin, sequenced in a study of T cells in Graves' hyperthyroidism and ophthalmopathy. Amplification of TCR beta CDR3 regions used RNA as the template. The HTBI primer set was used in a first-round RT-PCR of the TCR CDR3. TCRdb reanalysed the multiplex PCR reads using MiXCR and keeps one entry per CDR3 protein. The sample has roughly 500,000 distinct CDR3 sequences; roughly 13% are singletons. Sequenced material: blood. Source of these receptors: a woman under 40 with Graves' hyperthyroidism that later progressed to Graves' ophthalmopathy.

The chain's CDR3 is CASSQGRGATNEKLFF. The CDR3 nucleotides read TGCGCCAGCAGCCAGGGCCGGGGTGCAACTAATGAAAAACTGTTTTTT. The V call is TRBV4-3, the J call TRBJ1-4; D gene unclear. The CDR3 runs 16 residues. V gave up 3 bases and J gave up 0 bases, with 11 bases separating them. Germline CDR1 LGHNA, CDR2 YSLEER.

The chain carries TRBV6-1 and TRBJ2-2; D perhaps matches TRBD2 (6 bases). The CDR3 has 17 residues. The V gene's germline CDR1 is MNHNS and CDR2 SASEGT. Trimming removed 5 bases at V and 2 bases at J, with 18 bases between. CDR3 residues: CASSPGGPRGNTGELFF. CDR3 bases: TGTGCCAGCAGTCCCGGAGGGCCTAGGGGTAACACCGGGGAGCTGTTTTTT.

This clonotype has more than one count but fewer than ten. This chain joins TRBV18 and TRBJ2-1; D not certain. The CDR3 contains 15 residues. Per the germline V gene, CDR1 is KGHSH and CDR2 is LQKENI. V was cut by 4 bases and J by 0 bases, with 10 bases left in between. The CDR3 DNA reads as TGTGCCAGCTCACGGACGATCCACTCCTACAATGAGCAGTTCTTC. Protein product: CASSRTIHSYNEQFF.

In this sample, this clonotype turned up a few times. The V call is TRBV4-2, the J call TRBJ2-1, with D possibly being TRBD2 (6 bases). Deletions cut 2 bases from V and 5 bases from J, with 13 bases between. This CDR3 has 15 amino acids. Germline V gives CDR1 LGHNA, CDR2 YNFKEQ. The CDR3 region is CASSQPGLTNNEQFF. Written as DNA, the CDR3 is TGTGCCAGCAGCCAACCGGGACTTACAAACAATGAGCAGTTCTTC.

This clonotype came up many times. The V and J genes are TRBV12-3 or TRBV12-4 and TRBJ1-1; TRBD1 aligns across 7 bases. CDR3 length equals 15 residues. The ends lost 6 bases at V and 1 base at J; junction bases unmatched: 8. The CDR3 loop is CASRAGGTENTEAFF. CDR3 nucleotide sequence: TGTGCCAGCAGGGCGGGGGGGACAGAGAACACTGAAGCTTTCTTT.

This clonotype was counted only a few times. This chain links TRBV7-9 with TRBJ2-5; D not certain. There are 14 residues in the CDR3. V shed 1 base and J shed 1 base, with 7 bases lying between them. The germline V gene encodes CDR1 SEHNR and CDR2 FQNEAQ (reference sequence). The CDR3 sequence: CASSLGASQETQYF. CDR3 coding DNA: TGTGCCAGCAGCTTAGGGGCATCCCAAGAGACCCAGTACTTC.

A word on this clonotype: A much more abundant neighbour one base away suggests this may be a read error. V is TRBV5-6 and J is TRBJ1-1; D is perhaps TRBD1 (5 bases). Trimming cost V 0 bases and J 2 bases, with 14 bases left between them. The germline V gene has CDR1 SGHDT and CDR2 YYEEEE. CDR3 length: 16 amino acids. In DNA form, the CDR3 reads TGTGCCAGCAGCTTGGTGGGATCTGGACACAACACTGAAGCTTTCTTT. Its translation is CASSLVGSGHNTEAFF.

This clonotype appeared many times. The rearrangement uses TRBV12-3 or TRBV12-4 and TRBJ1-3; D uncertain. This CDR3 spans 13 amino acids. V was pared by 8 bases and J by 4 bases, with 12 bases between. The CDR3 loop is CASPSFRGNTIYF. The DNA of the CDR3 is TGTGCCAGCCCCTCTTTTCGGGGAAACACCATATATTTT.

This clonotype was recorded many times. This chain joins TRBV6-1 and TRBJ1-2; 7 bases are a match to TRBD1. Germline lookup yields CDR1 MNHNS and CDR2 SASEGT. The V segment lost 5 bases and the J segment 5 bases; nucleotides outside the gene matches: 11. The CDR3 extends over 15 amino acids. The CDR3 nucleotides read TGTGCCAGCAGTTATGGGCGACAGGGAGGGTATGGCTACACCTTC. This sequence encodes CASSYGRQGGYGYTF.

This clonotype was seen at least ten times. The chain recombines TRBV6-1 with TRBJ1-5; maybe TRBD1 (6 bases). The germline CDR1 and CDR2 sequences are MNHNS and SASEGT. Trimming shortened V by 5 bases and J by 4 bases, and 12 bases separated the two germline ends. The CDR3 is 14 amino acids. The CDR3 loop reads CASSTLQGNQPQHF. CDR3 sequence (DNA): TGTGCCAGCAGTACATTACAGGGAAATCAGCCCCAGCATTTT.

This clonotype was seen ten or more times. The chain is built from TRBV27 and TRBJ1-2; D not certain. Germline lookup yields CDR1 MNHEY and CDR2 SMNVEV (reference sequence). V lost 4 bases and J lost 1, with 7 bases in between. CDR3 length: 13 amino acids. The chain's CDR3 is CASSYTFNYGYTF. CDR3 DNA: TGTGCCAGCAGTTACACCTTTAACTATGGCTACACCTTC.

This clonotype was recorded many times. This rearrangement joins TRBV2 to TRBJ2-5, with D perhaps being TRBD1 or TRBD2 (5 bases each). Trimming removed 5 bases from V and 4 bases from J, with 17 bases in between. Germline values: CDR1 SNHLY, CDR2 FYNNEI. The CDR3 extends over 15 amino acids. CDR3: CASSPGTPGGETQYF. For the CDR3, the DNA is TGTGCCAGCAGTCCCGGGACCCCCGGAGGAGAGACCCAGTACTTC.

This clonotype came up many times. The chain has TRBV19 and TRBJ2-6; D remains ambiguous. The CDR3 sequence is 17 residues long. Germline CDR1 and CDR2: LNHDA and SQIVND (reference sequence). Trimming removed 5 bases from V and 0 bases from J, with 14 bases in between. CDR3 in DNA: TGTGCCAGTAGTCTCACCCGCATGATCTCTGGGGCCAACGTCCTGACTTTC. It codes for CASSLTRMISGANVLTF.

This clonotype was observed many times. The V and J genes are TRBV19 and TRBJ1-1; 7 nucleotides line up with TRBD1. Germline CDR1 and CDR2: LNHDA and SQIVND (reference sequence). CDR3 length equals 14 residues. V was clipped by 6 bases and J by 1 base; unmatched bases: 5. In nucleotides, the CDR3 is TGTGCCAGTAGAAGACAGGGAGGGAACACTGAAGCTTTCTTT. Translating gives CASRRQGGNTEAFF. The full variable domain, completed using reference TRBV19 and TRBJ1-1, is DGGITQSPKYLFRKEGQNVTLSCEQNLNHDAMYWYRQDPGQGLRLIYYSQIVNDFQKGDIAEGYSVSREKKESFPLTVTSAQKNPTAFYLCASRRQGGNTEAFFGQGTRLTVV.

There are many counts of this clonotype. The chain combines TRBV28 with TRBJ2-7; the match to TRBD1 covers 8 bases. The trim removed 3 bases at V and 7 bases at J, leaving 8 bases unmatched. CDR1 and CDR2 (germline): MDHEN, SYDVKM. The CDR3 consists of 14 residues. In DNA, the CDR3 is TGTGCCAGCAGTTTGGGGACAGGCCGCCTGGAGCAGTACTTC. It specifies CASSLGTGRLEQYF. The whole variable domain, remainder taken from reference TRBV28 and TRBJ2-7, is DVKVTQSSRYLVKRTGEKVFLECVQDMDHENMFWYRQDPGLGLRLIYFSYDVKMKEKGDIPEGYSVSREKKERFSLILESASTNQTSMYLCASSLGTGRLEQYFGPGTRLTVT.

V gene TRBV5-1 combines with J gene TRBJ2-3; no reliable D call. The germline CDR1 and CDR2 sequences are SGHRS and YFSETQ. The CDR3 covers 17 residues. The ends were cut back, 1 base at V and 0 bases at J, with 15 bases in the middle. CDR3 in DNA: TGCGCCAGCAGCTTGAGCGAAAGGCGAGATAGCACAGATACGCAGTATTTT. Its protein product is CASSLSERRDSTDTQYF.

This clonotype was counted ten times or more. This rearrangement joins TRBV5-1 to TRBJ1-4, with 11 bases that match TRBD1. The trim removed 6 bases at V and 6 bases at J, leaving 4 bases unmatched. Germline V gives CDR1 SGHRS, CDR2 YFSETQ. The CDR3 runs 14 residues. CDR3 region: CASKRTGGDEKLFF. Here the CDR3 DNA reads TGCGCCAGCAAAAGGACAGGGGGCGATGAAAAACTGTTTTTT.

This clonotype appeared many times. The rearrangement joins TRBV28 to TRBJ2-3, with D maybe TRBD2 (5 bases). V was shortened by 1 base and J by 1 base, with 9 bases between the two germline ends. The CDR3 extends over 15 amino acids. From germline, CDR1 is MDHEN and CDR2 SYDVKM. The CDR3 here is CASSLFVGGTDTQYF. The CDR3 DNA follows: TGTGCCAGCAGTTTATTTGTGGGAGGCACAGATACGCAGTATTTT.

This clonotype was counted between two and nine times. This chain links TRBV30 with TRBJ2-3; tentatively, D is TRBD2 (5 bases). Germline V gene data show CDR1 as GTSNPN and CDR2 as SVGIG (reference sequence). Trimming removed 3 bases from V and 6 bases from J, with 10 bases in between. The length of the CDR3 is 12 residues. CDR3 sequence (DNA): TGTGCCTGGAGCCCGGCGGGTGATACGCAGTATTTT. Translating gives CAWSPAGDTQYF.

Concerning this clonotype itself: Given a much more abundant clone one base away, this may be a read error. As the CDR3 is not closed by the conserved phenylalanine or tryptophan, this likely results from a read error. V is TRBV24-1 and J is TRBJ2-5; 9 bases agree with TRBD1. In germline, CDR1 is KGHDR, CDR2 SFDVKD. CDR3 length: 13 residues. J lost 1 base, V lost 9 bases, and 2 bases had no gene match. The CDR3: CATSQGAQETQYL. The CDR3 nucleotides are TGTGCCACCTCACAGGGGGCCCAAGAGACCCAGTACCTC.

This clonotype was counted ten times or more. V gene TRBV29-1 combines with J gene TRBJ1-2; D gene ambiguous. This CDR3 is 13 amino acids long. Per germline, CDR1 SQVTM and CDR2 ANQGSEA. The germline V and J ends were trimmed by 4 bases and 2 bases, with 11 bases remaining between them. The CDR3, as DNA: TGCAGCGTTGGGGTAGCGGGAAACTATGGCTACACCTTC. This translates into CSVGVAGNYGYTF.

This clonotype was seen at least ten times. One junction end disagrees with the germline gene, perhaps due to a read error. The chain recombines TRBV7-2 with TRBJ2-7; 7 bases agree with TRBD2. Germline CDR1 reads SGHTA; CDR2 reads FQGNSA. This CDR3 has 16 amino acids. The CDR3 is CASTLSGAEPSYEQYF. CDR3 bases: TGTGCCAGCACCTTAAGCGGGGCAGAACCCTCCTACGAGCAGTACTTC.

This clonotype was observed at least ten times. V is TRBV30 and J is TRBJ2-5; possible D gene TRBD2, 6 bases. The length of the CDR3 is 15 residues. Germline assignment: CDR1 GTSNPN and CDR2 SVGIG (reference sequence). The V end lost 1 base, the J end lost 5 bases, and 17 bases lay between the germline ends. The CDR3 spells CAWSGLQGGRETQYF. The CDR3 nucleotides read TGTGCCTGGAGTGGACTGCAGGGAGGACGGGAGACCCAGTACTTC.

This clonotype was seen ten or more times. This chain's CDR3 is CSAPKGLAYNEQFF. In DNA, the CDR3 is TGCAGTGCTCCGAAGGGGCTTGCCTACAATGAGCAGTTCTTC. This chain uses TRBV20-1 with TRBJ2-1; possibly TRBD1 for D (5 bases). The CDR3 totals 14 residues. The V end was cut by 5 bases, the J end by 2 bases, with 13 bases between. Germline assignment: CDR1 DFQATT and CDR2 SNEGSKA (reference sequence).

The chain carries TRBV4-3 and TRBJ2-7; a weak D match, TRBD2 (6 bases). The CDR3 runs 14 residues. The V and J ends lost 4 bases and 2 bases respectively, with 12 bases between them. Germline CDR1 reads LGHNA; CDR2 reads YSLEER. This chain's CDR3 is CASSRDWQTYEQYF. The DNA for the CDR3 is TGCGCCAGCAGCCGGGACTGGCAAACCTACGAGCAGTACTTC.

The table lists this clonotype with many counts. The CDR3 DNA is TGTGCCAGCACCCTGGCCCTCTCCTTCCCCTACGAGCAGTACTTC. Protein product: CASTLALSFPYEQYF. The chain has TRBV12-3 or TRBV12-4 and TRBJ2-7; D gene ambiguous. The CDR3 loop spans 15 amino acids. V was pared by 7 bases and J by 2 bases, with 18 bases between.